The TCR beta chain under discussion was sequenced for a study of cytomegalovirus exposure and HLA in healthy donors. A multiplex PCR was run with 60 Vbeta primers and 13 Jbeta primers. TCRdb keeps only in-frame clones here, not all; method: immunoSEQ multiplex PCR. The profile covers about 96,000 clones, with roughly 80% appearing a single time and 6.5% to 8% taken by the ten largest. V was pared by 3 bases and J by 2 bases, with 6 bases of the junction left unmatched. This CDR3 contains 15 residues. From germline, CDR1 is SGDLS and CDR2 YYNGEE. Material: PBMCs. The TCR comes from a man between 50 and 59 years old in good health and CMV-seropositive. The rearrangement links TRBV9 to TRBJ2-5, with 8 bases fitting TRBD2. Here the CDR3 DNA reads TGTGCCAGCAGCGGGCGGGGGGCGACACAAGAGACCCAGTACTTC. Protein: CASSGRGATQETQYF.